The 21 T cell receptor beta chains given below trace back to one sample, sequenced in a study of PD-L1 blockade in urothelial cancer. This sample's time point: pretreatment peripheral blood. Produced via immunoSEQ multiplex PCR; TCRdb's table is partial and in-frame only. The table includes about 38,000 clones, just under 85% detected once. Sequenced here: PBMCs, sampled around atezolizumab (anti-PD-L1) treatment. The receptors come from a man older than 75 with urothelial cancer.

This chain uses TRBV18 with TRBJ2-7; possible D gene TRBD1, 7 bases. This CDR3 region has 15 residues. Germline loops: CDR1 KGHSH, CDR2 LQKENI. V lost 1 base and J 3 bases, leaving 13 bases between the germline ends. The CDR3 sequence: CASSPRRQGGYEQYF. CDR3 coding DNA: TGTGCCAGCTCACCACGTCGACAGGGAGGCTACGAGCAGTACTTC.

The chain carries TRBV18 and TRBJ2-7, with 7 bases matching TRBD1. J was trimmed by 0 bases and V by 2 bases; bases with no gene match: 13. The CDR3 loop spans 18 amino acids. Per germline, CDR1 KGHSH and CDR2 LQKENI. The CDR3: CASSPFSPTGPDSYEQYF. CDR3 in DNA: TGTGCCAGCTCACCATTTTCGCCGACAGGGCCCGACTCCTACGAGCAGTACTTC.

This rearrangement joins TRBV12-5 to TRBJ2-7; D is perhaps TRBD1 (6 bases). In germline, CDR1 is LGHNT, CDR2 FRNRAP. Trimming left V 5 bases short and J 6 bases short, with 29 bases between. The CDR3 contains 18 residues. The CDR3: CASGPRGQQPRLGFEQYF. For the CDR3, the DNA is TGTGCTAGTGGTCCTCGCGGACAGCAACCTCGGTTAGGGTTCGAGCAGTACTTC.

The chain has TRBV29-1 and TRBJ1-3; maybe TRBD1 (5 bases). Per germline, CDR1 SQVTM and CDR2 ANQGSEA. This CDR3 spans 15 amino acids. Trimming took off 4 bases at V and 0 bases at J, with 13 bases between the two ends. CDR3 amino acids: CSVARRGGSGNTIYF. The CDR3 DNA follows: TGCAGCGTTGCCCGCCGGGGGGGCTCTGGAAACACCATATATTTT.

The J gene is TRBJ2-1, the V gene TRBV27; TRBD2 might be the D (5 bases). Germline CDR1 reads MNHEY; CDR2 reads SMNVEV (reference sequence). The length of the CDR3 is 15 residues. Trimming shortened V by 6 bases and J by 0 bases, and 12 bases separated the two germline ends. The CDR3, as DNA: TGTGCCAGCAGCCCGGACGGAGGCTCCTACAATGAGCAGTTCTTC. Translation: CASSPDGGSYNEQFF.

This rearrangement joins TRBV10-3 to TRBJ2-1; the D gene is possibly TRBD2 (6 bases). Trimming took off 4 bases at V and 2 bases at J, with 12 bases between the two ends. The length of the CDR3 is 15 residues. The germline V gene has CDR1 ENHRY and CDR2 SYGVKD. CDR3 sequence: CAISGREGAYNEQFF. CDR3 nucleotide sequence: TGTGCCATCAGTGGGAGGGAAGGGGCCTACAATGAGCAGTTCTTC.

The chain has TRBV19 and TRBJ2-1; 10 nucleotides line up with TRBD2. The CDR3 runs to 15 residues. CDR1 and CDR2 (germline): LNHDA, SQIVND (reference sequence). The V gene end was trimmed by 6 bases and the J gene end by 8 bases; junction bases not matched to a gene: 10. CDR3 sequence: CASSKSGRAGDEQFF. Written as DNA, the CDR3 is TGTGCCAGTAGCAAAAGCGGGAGGGCAGGAGATGAGCAGTTCTTC.

CDR3 sequence: CASSQSRQLGAFF. As DNA, the CDR3 is TGCGCCAGCAGTCAATCGAGGCAGTTGGGAGCTTTCTTT. V is TRBV23-1 and J is TRBJ1-1; no firm D call. TRBV23-1 is marked as an open reading frame, function uncertain. Trimming removed 0 bases from V and 10 bases from J, with 12 bases in between. The CDR3 loop spans 13 amino acids.

This chain joins TRBV2 and TRBJ2-1; 8 bases line up with TRBD1. Germline V gene lookup returns CDR1 SNHLY and CDR2 FYNNEI. CDR3 length: 14 residues. The V gene end was trimmed by 7 bases and the J gene end by 2 bases; junction bases not matched to a gene: 4. The CDR3 is CASTGGAPYNEQFF. The CDR3 DNA reads as TGTGCCAGCACAGGGGGCGCACCCTACAATGAGCAGTTCTTC.

The rearrangement uses TRBV25-1 and TRBJ2-3; weak D call: TRBD1 (5 bases). CDR3 length equals 17 residues. Per germline, CDR1 MGHDK and CDR2 SYGVNS. Trimming stripped 2 bases from V and 3 bases from J, with 18 bases between. The CDR3 DNA reads TGTGCCAGCAGTGAAGAGTTTGGGGTTGCAGGGACAGATACGCAGTATTTT. This sequence encodes CASSEEFGVAGTDTQYF.

CDR3 sequence (DNA): TGTGCCAGCAGCCAAGAAGGCGGGAGAAGGTACACCGGGGAGCTGTTTTTT. This codes for CASSQEGGRRYTGELFF. The genes are TRBV14 and TRBJ2-2, with TRBD2 identical over 7 bases. In germline, CDR1 is SGHDN, CDR2 FVKESK. Trimming cost V 0 bases and J 3 bases; bases outside gene matches: 7. The CDR3 length is 17 residues.

This sequence joins TRBV11-2 and TRBJ2-3; weak D call: TRBD1 (6 bases). V was trimmed by 4 bases and J by 4 bases, leaving 15 bases between them. This CDR3 has 15 residues. CDR1 SGHAT and CDR2 FQNNGV come from the germline V gene. CDR3 sequence: CASSSVGTFADTQYF. In DNA, the CDR3 is TGTGCCAGCAGCTCAGTGGGGACATTTGCAGATACGCAGTATTTT.

The rearrangement joins TRBV30 to TRBJ2-6; no clear D. The CDR3 runs 13 residues. Trimming removed 0 bases from V and 3 bases from J, with 3 bases in between. Germline-derived CDR1 and CDR2 are GTSNPN and SVGIG (reference sequence). CDR3 in DNA: TGTGCCTGGAGTGTACATGGGGCCAACGTCCTGACTTTC. This codes for CAWSVHGANVLTF.

The chain has TRBV2 and TRBJ1-1; D gene uncertain. Germline V CDR1 and CDR2: SNHLY, FYNNEI. V lost 6 bases and J 1 base, leaving 9 bases between the germline ends. The CDR3 sequence is 13 residues long. The CDR3 sequence is CASRARSNTEAFF. In nucleotides, the CDR3 is TGTGCCAGCAGGGCTAGGTCGAACACTGAAGCTTTCTTT.

The genes are TRBV5-1 and TRBJ2-5; D call uncertain. From germline, CDR1 is SGHRS and CDR2 YFSETQ. CDR3 length: 11 residues. Trimming took 4 bases from V and 7 from J, leaving 8 bases between them. This CDR3 reads CASSNLGTQYF. The CDR3 bases are TGCGCCAGCAGCAACCTCGGGACCCAGTACTTC.

The chain recombines TRBV11-2 with TRBJ1-6; the match to TRBD1 covers 10 bases. Losses at the gene ends were 0 bases for V and 7 bases for J; bases not matched to a gene: 12. This CDR3 is 19 amino acids long. Looked up from germline, CDR1 is SGHAT and CDR2 is FQNNGV. CDR3 protein: CASSLERGQGSLNNSPLHF. CDR3 nucleotide sequence: TGTGCCAGCAGCTTAGAAAGGGGACAGGGGAGCCTTAACAATTCACCCCTCCACTTT.

The chain has TRBV15 and TRBJ1-1, with a possible D match to TRBD1 (5 bases). Deletions cut 0 bases from V and 3 bases from J, with 11 bases between. There are 15 residues in the CDR3. Germline CDR1 and CDR2: LNHNV and YYDKDF (reference sequence). The CDR3 sequence: CATSRDLGGYTEAFF. CDR3 nucleotides: TGTGCCACCAGCAGAGATCTGGGGGGTTACACTGAAGCTTTCTTT.

Written as DNA, the CDR3 is TGTGCCAGCAGCTTACTAGCGGGAGCGCCGAATGAGCAGTTCTTC. Translated, it gives CASSLLAGAPNEQFF. The J gene is TRBJ2-1, the V gene TRBV7-2; 10 bases match TRBD2. CDR1 is SGHTA, CDR2 FQGNSA, per germline. CDR3 length: 15 amino acids. J gave up 7 bases and V 2 bases, and 5 bases lay outside the gene matches.

The rearrangement links TRBV6-5 to TRBJ2-7, with D perhaps matching TRBD1 (5 bases). Germline V gene data show CDR1 as MNHEY and CDR2 as SVGAGI. The V and J ends lost 0 bases and 5 bases respectively, with 11 bases between them. The CDR3 length is 14 residues. This CDR3 reads CASSYSEGADEQYF. CDR3 in DNA: TGTGCCAGCAGTTACTCGGAAGGGGCGGACGAGCAGTACTTC.

This clone occurred once. The chain has TRBV27 and TRBJ1-1; TRBD1 agrees at 7 bases. CDR1 and CDR2 (germline): MNHEY, SMNVEV (reference sequence). The CDR3 is made up of 15 amino acids. J gave up 1 base and V 5 bases, and 7 bases lay outside the gene matches. This CDR3 is CASSASGTENTEAFF. In DNA form, the CDR3 reads TGTGCCAGCAGTGCGTCCGGGACAGAGAACACTGAAGCTTTCTTT.

The chain uses TRBV7-7 and TRBJ1-5; 9 bases match TRBD1. The V gene's germline CDR1 is SSHAT and CDR2 FNYEAQ (reference sequence). The V segment lost 5 bases and the J segment 4 bases; nucleotides outside the gene matches: 15. The CDR3 extends over 18 amino acids. The CDR3 sequence is CASSPGQGTSPLNQPQHF. CDR3 DNA sequence: TGTGCCAGCAGCCCTGGACAGGGGACGTCCCCATTGAATCAGCCCCAGCATTTT. Full variable domain (remainder filled in from reference TRBV7-7 and TRBJ1-5): GAGVSQSPRYKVTKRGQDVTLRCDPISSHATLYWYQQALGQGPEFLTYFNYEAQPDKSGLPSDRFSAERPEGSISTLTIQRTEQRDSAMYRCASSPGQGTSPLNQPQHFGDGTRLSIL.